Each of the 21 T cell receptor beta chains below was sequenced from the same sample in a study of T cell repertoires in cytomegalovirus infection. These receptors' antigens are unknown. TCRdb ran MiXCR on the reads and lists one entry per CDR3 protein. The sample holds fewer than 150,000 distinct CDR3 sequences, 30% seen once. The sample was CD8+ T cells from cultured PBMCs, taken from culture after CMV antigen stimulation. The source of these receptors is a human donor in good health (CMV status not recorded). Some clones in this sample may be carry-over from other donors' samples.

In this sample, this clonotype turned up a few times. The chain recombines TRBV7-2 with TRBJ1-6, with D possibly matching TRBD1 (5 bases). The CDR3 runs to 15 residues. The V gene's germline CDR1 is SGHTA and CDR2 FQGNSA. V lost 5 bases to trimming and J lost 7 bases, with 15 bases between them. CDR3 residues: CASSTGPRGNSPLHF. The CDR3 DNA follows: TGTGCCAGCAGCACCGGACCGAGGGGCAATTCACCCCTCCACTTT.

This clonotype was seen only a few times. The CDR3 region is CASSTGTAYGYTF. In DNA form, the CDR3 reads TGTGCCAGTAGTACTGGGACAGCCTATGGCTACACCTTC. V is TRBV19 and J is TRBJ1-2, with TRBD1 matching over 7 bases. This CDR3 has 13 residues. Looked up from germline, CDR1 is LNHDA and CDR2 is SQIVND (reference sequence). Trimming removed 4 bases from V and 4 bases from J; junction bases left unmatched: 3.

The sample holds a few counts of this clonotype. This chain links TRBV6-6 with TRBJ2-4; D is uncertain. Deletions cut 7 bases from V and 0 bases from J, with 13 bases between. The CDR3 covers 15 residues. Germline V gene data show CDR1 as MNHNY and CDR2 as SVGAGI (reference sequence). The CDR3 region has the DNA TGTGCCAGCAATCTGGGAACCGGAGCCAAAAACATTCAGTACTTC. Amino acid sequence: CASNLGTGAKNIQYF.

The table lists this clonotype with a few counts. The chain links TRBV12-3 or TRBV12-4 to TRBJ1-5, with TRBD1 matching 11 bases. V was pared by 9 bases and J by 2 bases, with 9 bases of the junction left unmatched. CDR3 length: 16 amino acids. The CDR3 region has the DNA TGTGCCAGTGACCGGACAGGGGGCAATGGCAATCAGCCCCAGCATTTT. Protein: CASDRTGGNGNQPQHF.

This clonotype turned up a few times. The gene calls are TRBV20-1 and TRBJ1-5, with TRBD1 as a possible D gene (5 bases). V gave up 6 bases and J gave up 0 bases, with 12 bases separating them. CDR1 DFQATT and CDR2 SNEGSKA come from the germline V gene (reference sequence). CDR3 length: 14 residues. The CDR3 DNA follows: TGCAGTGCCAGGGCGGGGCCTAGCAATCAGCCCCAGCATTTT. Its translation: CSARAGPSNQPQHF.

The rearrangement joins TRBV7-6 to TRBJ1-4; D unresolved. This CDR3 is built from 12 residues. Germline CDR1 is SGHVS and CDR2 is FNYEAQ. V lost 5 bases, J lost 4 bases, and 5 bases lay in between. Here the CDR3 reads CASSKGNEKLFF. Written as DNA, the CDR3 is TGTGCCAGCAGCAAGGGTAATGAAAAACTGTTTTTT.

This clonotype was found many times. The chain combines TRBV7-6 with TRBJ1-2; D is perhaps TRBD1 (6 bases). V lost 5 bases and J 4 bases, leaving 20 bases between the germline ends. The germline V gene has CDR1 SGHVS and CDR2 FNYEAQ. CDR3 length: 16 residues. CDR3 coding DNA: TGTGCCAGCAGCCCTGGGGGGCCCGCCGGTCCCTATGGCTACACCTTC. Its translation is CASSPGGPAGPYGYTF.

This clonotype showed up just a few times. The CDR3 loop is CASKWGSSTEAFF. For the CDR3, the DNA is TGTGCCAGCAAGTGGGGTAGCAGCACTGAAGCTTTCTTT. The chain carries TRBV2 and TRBJ1-1, with D hard to call. V was shortened by 7 bases and J by 4 bases, with 13 bases between the two germline ends. The length of the CDR3 is 13 residues. CDR1 and CDR2 from the germline V gene are SNHLY and FYNNEI.

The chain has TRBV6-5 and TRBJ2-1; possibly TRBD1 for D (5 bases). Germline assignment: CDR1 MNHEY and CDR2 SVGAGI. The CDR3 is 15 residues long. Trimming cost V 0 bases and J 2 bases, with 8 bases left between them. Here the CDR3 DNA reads TGTGCCAGCAGTTACTCTGACAGCACCTACAATGAGCAGTTCTTC. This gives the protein CASSYSDSTYNEQFF.

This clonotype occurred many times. The CDR3 sequence: CASSLLPGGAGSNSPLHF. As DNA, the CDR3 is TGTGCCAGCAGCTTATTACCAGGGGGCGCCGGGTCAAATTCACCCCTCCACTTT. The chain links TRBV7-2 to TRBJ1-6, with TRBD1 identical over 8 bases. The V and J ends lost 2 bases and 7 bases, in that order; junction bases with no gene match: 13. The CDR3 runs 18 residues. The germline V gene has CDR1 SGHTA and CDR2 FQGNSA.

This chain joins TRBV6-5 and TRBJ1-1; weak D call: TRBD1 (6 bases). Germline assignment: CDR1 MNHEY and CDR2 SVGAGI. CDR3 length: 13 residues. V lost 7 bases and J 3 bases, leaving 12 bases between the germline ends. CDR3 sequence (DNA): TGTGCCAGCAAACAGGGTTTGGACACTGAAGCTTTCTTT. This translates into CASKQGLDTEAFF.

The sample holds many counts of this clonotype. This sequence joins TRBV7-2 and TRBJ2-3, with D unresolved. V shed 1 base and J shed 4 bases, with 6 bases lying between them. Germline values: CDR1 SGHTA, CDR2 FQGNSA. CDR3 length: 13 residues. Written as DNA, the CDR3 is TGTGCCAGCAGCTTAGTCTCGGCAGATACGCAGTATTTT. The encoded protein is CASSLVSADTQYF.

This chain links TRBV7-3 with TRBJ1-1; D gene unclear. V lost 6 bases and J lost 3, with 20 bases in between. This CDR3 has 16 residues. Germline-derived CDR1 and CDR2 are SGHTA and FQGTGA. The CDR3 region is CASSLTGELVDTEAFF. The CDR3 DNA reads TGTGCCAGCAGTCTCACGGGTGAACTTGTGGACACTGAAGCTTTCTTT.

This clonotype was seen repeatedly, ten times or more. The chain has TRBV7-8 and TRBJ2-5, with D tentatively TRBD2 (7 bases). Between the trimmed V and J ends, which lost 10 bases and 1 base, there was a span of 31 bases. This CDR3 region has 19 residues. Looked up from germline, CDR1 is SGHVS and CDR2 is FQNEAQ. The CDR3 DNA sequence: TGTGCCACCACCCCCATGGAGGGGGAGGGTGTCTTGATCCAAGAGACCCAGTACTTC. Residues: CATTPMEGEGVLIQETQYF.

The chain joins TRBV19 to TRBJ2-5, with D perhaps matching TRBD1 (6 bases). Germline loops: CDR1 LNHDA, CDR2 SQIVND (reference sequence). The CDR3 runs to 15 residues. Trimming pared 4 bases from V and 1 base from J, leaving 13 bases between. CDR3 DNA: TGTGCCAGTAGTACCGGGACACTAAGCCAAGAGACCCAGTACTTC. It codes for CASSTGTLSQETQYF.

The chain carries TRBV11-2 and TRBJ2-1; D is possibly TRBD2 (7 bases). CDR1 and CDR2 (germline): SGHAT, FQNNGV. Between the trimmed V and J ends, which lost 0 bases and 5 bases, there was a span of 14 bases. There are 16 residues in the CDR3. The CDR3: CASSLDPGGQNNEQFF. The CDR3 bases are TGTGCCAGCAGCTTAGATCCGGGGGGCCAAAACAATGAGCAGTTCTTC.

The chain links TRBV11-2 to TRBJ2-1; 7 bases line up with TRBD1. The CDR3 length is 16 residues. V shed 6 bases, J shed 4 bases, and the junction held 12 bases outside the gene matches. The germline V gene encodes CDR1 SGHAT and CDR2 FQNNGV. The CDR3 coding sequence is TGTGCCAGCAGTCACACCGGGACAGCTTATTACAATGAGCAGTTCTTC. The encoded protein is CASSHTGTAYYNEQFF.

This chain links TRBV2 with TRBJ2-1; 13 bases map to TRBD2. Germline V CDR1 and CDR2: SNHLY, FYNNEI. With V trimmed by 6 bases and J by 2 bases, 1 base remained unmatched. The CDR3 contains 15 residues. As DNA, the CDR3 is TGTGCCAGCAGGACTAGCGGGGGGCCCTACAATGAGCAGTTCTTC. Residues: CASRTSGGPYNEQFF.

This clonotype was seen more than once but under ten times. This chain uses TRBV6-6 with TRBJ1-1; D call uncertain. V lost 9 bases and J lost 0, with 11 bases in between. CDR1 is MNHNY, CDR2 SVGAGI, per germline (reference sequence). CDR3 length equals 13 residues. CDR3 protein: CASLPGMNTEAFF. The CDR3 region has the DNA TGTGCCAGTCTACCGGGGATGAACACTGAAGCTTTCTTT.

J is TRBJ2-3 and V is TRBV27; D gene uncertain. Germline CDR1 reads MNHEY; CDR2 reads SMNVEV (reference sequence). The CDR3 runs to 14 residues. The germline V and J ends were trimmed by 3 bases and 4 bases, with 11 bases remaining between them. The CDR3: CASSFGPGSDTQYF. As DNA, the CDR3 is TGTGCCAGCAGTTTCGGACCTGGATCAGATACGCAGTATTTT.

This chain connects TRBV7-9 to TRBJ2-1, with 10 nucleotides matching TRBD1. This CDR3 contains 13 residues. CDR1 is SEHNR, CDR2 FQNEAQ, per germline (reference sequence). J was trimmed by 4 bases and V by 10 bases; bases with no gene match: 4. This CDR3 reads CATRDRGYNEQFF. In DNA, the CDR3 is TGTGCCACGCGGGACAGGGGATACAATGAGCAGTTCTTC.